This T cell receptor beta chain was identified in a study of cytomegalovirus exposure and HLA in healthy donors. CDR3 length: 14 residues. The V end lost 2 bases, the J end lost 7 bases, and 10 bases lay between the germline ends. Per germline, CDR1 SGDLS and CDR2 YYNGEE. Note on this clone: Antigen specificity is unknown.

Researchers ran the PCR with 60 Vbeta and 13 Jbeta primers. Per the original data handling: Later analysis identified roughly 84 million unique TCR beta chains, about 11 million shared. Repertoires were generated with immunoSEQ multiplex PCR, while TCRdb's copy carries only in-frame clones and drops some. That table supplies the V and J calls and clone size; D and trimming were determined from the DNA. The data hold about 160,000 clones, with around 80% observed a single time. General study points: In a later analysis, an Asian-associated ancestry cluster reportedly showed fewer N-insertions than the approximately 670-donor mean.

Sequenced input: PBMCs. The sequence derives from a woman aged 40 to 50 in good health and CMV-seropositive. The chain couples TRBV9 to TRBJ1-6; weak D call: TRBD1 (6 bases). The CDR3 DNA reads as TGTGCCAGCAGCGTGACAGGAACCAATTCACCCCTCCACTTT. Protein sequence: CASSVTGTNSPLHF.